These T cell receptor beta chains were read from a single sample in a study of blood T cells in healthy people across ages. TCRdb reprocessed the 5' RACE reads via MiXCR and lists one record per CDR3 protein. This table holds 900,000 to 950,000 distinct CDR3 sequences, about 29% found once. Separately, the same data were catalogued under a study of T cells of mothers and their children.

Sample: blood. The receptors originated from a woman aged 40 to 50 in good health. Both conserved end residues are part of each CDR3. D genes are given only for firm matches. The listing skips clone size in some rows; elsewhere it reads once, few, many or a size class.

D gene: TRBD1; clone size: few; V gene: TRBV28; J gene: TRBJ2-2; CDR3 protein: CASGGTGGPGELFF; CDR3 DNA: TGTGCCAGCGGTGGGACAGGGGGCCCCGGGGAGCTGTTTTTT
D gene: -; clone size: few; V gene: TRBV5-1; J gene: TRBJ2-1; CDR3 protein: CASSFQGDNEQFF; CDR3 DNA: TGCGCCAGCAGCTTTCAGGGCGACAATGAGCAGTTCTTC
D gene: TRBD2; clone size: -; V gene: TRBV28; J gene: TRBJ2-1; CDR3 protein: CASRGLAGEGVNEQFF; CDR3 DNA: TGTGCCAGCAGAGGACTAGCGGGAGAGGGGGTCAATGAGCAGTTCTTC
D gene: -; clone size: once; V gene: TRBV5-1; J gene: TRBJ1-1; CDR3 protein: CASNFTLGVTEAFF; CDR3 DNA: TGCGCCAGCAACTTCACCCTAGGGGTCACTGAAGCTTTCTTT
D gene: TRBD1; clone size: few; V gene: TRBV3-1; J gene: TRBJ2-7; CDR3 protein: CASSPHRGYEQYF; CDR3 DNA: TGTGCCAGCAGCCCTCACAGGGGCTACGAGCAGTACTTC
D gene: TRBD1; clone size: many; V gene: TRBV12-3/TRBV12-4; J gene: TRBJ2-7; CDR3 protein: CASSWTGGDDRYEQYF; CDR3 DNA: TGTGCCAGCAGTTGGACAGGGGGCGATGATCGGTACGAGCAGTACTTC
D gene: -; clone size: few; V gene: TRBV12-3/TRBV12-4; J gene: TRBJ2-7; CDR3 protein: CASTLTTGAYEQYF; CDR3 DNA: TGTGCCAGCACCTTGACGACAGGCGCCTACGAGCAGTACTTC
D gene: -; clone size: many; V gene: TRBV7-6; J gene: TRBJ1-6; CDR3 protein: CASSSRGSYNSPLHF; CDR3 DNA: TGTGCCAGCAGCTCCCGGGGTTCTTATAATTCACCCCTCCACTTT
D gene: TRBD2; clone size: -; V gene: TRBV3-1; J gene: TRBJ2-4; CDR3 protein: CASSQGRSGGQNIQYF; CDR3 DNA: TGTGCCAGCAGCCAAGGAAGGAGCGGGGGGCAAAACATTCAGTACTTC
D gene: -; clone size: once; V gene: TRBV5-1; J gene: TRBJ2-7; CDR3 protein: CASSEDWTSSYEQYF; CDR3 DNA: TGCGCCAGCAGCGAGGACTGGACGAGCTCCTACGAGCAGTACTTC
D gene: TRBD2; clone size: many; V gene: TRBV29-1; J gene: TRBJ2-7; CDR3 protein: CSVEDGGLAGVYEQYF; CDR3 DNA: TGCAGCGTTGAAGATGGCGGACTAGCGGGGGTGTACGAGCAGTACTTC
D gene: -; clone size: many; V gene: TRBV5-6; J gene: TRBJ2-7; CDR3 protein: CASSPGTLTYEQYF; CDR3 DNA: TGTGCCAGCAGCCCGGGGACTCTTACCTACGAGCAGTACTTC
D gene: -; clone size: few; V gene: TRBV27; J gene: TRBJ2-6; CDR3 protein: CASSSTWPPGSSGANVLTF; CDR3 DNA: TGTGCCAGCAGTTCTACCTGGCCTCCGGGCAGCTCTGGGGCCAACGTCCTGACTTTC
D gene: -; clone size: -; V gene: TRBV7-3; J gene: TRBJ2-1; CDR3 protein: CASSFTFRGSYNEQFF; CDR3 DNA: TGTGCCAGCAGCTTCACCTTCCGGGGCTCCTACAATGAGCAGTTCTTC
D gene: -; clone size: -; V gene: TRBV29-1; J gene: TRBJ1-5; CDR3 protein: CSLNQPQHF; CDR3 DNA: TGCAGCCTTAATCAGCCCCAGCATTTT
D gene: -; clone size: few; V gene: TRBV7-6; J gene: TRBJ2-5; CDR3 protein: CASSPRPRGDEQYF; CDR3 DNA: TGTGCCAGCAGCCCTAGGCCCAGGGGGGATGAGCAGTACTTC
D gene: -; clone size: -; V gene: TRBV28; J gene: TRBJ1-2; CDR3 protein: CASSTRQTGHTF; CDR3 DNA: TGTGCCAGCAGTACCCGACAGACTGGCCACACCTTC
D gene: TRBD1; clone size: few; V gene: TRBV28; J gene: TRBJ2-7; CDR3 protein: CASRRQGVREQYF; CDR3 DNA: TGTGCCAGCAGAAGACAGGGTGTACGCGAGCAGTACTTC
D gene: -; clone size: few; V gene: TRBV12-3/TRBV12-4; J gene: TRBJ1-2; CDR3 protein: CASSVPGIGGYTF; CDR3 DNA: TGTGCCAGCAGCGTCCCGGGGATAGGTGGCTACACCTTC
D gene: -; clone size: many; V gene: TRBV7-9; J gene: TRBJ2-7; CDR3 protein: CASSLVQGLHEQYF; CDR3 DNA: TGTGCCAGCAGCTTAGTACAGGGTCTACACGAGCAGTACTTC
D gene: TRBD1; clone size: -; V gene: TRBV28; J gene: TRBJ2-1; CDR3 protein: CASSLRDRLTYEQFF; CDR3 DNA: TGTGCCAGCAGTTTAAGGGACAGGCTTACCTACGAGCAGTTCTTC
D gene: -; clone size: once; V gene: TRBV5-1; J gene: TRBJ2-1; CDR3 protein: CASSLGGVVVF; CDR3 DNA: TGCGCCAGCAGCTTGGGTGGGGTAGTCGTCTTC
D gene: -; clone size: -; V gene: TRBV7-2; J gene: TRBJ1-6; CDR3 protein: CASTPDGYNSPLHF; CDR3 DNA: TGTGCCAGCACTCCTGATGGTTATAATTCACCCCTCCACTTT
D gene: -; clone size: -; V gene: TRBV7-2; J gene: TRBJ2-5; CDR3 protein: CASRSMEETQYF; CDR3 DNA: TGTGCCAGCCGATCCATGGAGGAGACCCAGTACTTC
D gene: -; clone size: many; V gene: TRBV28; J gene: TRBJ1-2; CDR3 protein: CASSLGGAGNYGYTF; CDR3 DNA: TGTGCCAGCAGTTTAGGGGGCGCTGGTAACTATGGCTACACCTTC
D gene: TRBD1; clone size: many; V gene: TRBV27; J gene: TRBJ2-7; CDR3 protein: CALSRSGTGNYEQYF; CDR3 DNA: TGTGCCCTATCTCGGTCCGGGACAGGGAACTACGAGCAGTACTTC
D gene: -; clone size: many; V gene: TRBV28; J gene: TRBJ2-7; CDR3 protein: CASSLLTEFGDEQYF; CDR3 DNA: TGTGCCAGCAGTTTACTTACAGAATTTGGGGACGAGCAGTACTTC
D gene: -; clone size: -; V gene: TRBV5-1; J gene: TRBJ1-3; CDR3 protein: CASRGSAGNTIYF; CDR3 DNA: TGCGCCAGCAGGGGTTCGGCTGGAAACACCATATATTTT
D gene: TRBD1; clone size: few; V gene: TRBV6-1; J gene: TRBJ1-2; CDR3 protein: CASSEDRGYGYTF; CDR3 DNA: TGTGCCAGCAGTGAAGACAGGGGGTATGGCTACACCTTC